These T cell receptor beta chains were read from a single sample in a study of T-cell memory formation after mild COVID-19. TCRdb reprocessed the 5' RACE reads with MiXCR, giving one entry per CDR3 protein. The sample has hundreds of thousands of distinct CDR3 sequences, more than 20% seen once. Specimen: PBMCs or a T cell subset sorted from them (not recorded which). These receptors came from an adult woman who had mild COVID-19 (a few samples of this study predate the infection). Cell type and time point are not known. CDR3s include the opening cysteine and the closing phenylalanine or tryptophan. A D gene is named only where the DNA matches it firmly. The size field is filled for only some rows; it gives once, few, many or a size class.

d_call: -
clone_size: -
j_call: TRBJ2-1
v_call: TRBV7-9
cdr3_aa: CASSLGAGDEQFF
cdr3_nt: TGTGCCAGCAGCTTAGGGGCCGGAGATGAGCAGTTCTTC

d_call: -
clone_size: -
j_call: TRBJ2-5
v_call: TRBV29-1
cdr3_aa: CSVVVAQETQYF
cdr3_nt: TGCAGCGTTGTAGTAGCCCAAGAGACCCAGTACTTC

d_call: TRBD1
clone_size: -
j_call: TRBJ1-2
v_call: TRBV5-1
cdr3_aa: CASSWDRDYGYTF
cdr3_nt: TGCGCCAGCAGTTGGGACAGGGACTATGGCTACACCTTC

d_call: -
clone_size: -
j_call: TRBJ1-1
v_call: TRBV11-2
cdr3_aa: CASSFKRKNTEAFF
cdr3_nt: TGTGCCAGCAGCTTTAAACGGAAGAACACTGAAGCTTTCTTT

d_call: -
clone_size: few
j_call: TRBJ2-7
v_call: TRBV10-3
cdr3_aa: CAISESEGISYEQYF
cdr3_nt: TGTGCCATCAGTGAGTCGGAAGGGATCTCCTACGAGCAGTACTTC

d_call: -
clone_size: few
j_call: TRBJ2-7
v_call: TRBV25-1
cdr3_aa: CASSGRSGRPYEQYF
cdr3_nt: TGTGCCAGCAGTGGTCGTAGCGGCAGGCCCTACGAGCAGTACTTC

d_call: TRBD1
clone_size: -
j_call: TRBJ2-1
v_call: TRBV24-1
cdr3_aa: CATSDFGQGGWEQFF
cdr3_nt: TGTGCCACCAGTGATTTCGGACAGGGGGGGTGGGAGCAGTTCTTC

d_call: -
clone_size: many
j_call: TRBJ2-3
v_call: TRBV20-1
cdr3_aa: CSAQGPDTDTQYF
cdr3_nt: TGCAGTGCCCAGGGACCCGACACAGATACGCAGTATTTT

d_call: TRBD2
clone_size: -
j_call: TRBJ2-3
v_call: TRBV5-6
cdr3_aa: CASSLDLAGVGDTQYF
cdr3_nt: TGTGCCAGCAGCCTGGACCTAGCGGGAGTGGGGGATACGCAGTATTTT

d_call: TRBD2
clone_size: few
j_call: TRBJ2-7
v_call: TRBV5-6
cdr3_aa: CASSLLASGTYEQYF
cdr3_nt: TGTGCCAGCAGCTTGCTGGCTAGCGGAACCTACGAGCAGTACTTC

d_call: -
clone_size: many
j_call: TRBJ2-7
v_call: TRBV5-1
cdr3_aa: CASSLFSAGNSYEQYF
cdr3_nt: TGCGCCAGCAGCTTGTTTTCGGCAGGGAACTCCTACGAGCAGTACTTC

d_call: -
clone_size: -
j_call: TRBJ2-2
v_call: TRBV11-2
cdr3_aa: CASSERQDWPGELFF
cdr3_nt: TGTGCCAGCAGCGAGAGACAGGATTGGCCCGGGGAGCTGTTTTTT

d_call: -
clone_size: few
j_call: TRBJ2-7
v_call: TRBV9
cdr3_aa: CASSVGFSGNEQYF
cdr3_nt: TGTGCCAGCAGCGTAGGTTTCTCGGGTAACGAGCAGTACTTC

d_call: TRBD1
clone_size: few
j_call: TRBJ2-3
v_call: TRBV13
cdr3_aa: CASSPSRTGGGDTQYF
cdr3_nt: TGTGCCAGCAGCCCTAGTAGGACAGGGGGTGGAGATACGCAGTATTTT

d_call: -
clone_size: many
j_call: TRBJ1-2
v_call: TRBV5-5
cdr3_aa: CASSLGGYDGYTF
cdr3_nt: TGTGCCAGCAGCTTGGGCGGGTACGATGGCTACACCTTC

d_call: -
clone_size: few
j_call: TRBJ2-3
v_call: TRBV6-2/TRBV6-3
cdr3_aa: CASSYLRGSRWTDTQYF
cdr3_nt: TGTGCCAGCAGTTACTTGCGGGGATCACGCTGGACAGATACGCAGTATTTT

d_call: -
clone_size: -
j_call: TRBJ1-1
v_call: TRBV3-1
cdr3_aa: CASSQDSRAEAFF
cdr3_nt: TGTGCCAGCAGCCAAGATTCCCGGGCTGAAGCTTTCTTT

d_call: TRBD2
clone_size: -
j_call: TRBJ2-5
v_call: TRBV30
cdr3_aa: CAWSEGGLAGVETQYF
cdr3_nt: TGTGCCTGGAGTGAGGGAGGATTAGCGGGAGTAGAGACCCAGTACTTC

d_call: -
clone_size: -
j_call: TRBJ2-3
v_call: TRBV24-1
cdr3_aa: CATSDPGTGNTDTQYF
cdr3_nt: TGTGCCACCAGTGATCCGGGTACAGGGAACACAGATACGCAGTATTTT

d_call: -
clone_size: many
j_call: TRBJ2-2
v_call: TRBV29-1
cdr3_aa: CSVRSQRYTGELFF
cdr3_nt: TGCAGCGTCCGGAGCCAGCGGTACACCGGGGAGCTGTTTTTT

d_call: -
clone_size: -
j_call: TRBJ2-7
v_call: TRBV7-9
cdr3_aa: CASSLQSLSYEQYF
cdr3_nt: TGTGCCAGCAGCTTACAGTCCCTGTCCTACGAGCAGTACTTC

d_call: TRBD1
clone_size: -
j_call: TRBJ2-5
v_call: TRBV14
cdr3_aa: CASSQSPTGGKVIETQYF
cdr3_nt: TGTGCCAGCAGCCAATCCCCGACAGGGGGCAAAGTCATAGAGACCCAGTACTTC

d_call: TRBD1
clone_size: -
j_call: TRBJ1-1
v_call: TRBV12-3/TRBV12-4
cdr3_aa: CASSLDLGQGAGEAFF
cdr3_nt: TGTGCCAGCAGTTTAGACCTGGGACAGGGGGCCGGTGAAGCTTTCTTT

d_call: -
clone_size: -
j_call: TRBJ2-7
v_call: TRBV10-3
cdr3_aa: CAISESGGRAYEQYF
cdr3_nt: TGTGCCATCAGTGAGTCCGGGGGGCGCGCCTACGAGCAGTACTTC

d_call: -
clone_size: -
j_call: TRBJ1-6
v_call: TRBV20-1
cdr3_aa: CSARYPSSSPLHF
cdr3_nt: TGCAGTGCTAGGTACCCAAGTAGTTCACCCCTCCACTTT

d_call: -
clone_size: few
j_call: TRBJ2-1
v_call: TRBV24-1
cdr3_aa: CATSDFRRSEHNEQFF
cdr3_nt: TGTGCCACCAGTGATTTCCGCAGGAGCGAGCACAATGAGCAGTTCTTC

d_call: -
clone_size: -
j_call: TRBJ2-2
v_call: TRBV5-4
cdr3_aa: CASSLGVRVNTGELFF
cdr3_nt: TGTGCCAGCAGCTTGGGAGTCAGGGTGAACACCGGGGAGCTGTTTTTT

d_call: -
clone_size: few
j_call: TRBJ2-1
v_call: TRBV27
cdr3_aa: CASSFPGTLSRDEQFF
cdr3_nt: TGTGCCAGCAGTTTCCCCGGGACATTAAGTAGGGATGAGCAGTTCTTC

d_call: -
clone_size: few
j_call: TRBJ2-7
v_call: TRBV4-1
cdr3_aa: CASSLTGESYEQYF
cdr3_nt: TGCGCCAGCAGCCTGACAGGCGAATCCTACGAGCAGTACTTC

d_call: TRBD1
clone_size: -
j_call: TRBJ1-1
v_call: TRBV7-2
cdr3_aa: CASSLLGGGVGEAFF
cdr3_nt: TGTGCCAGCAGCTTACTCGGAGGGGGCGTTGGTGAAGCTTTCTTT

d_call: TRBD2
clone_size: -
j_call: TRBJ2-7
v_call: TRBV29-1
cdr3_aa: CSVKTGTSGTYEQYF
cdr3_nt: TGCAGCGTTAAGACCGGGACTAGCGGTACCTACGAGCAGTACTTC

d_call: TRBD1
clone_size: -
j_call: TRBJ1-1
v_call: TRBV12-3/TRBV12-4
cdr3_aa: CASSQGQGANTEAFF
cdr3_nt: TGTGCCAGCAGTCAGGGACAGGGGGCGAACACTGAAGCTTTCTTT

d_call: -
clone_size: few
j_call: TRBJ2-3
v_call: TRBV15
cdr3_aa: CATSRTILTDTQYF
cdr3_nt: TGTGCCACCAGCAGGACTATTCTCACAGATACGCAGTATTTT

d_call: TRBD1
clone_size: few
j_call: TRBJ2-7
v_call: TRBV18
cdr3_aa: CASSTTGQGILEQYF
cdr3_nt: TGTGCCAGCTCAACCACGGGACAGGGGATTCTCGAGCAGTACTTC

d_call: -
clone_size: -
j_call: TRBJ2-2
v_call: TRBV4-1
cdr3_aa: CASRRWARDGELFF
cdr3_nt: TGCGCCAGCAGGCGGTGGGCACGGGACGGGGAGCTGTTTTTT

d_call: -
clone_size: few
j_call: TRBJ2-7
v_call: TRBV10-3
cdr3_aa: CATTKSGPQYEQYF
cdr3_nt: TGTGCCACCACCAAATCGGGACCGCAATACGAGCAGTACTTC

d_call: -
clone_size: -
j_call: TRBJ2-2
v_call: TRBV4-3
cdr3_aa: CASSPDRLSSGGELFF
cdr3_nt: TGCGCCAGCAGCCCAGACAGACTGTCGTCTGGCGGGGAGCTGTTTTTT

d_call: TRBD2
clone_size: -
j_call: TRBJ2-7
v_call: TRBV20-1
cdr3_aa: CSAEELAGNTYEQYF
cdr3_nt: TGCAGTGCTGAAGAACTAGCGGGCAACACCTACGAGCAGTACTTC

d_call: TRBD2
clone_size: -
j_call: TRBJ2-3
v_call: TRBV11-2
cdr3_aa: CASSLGPSTSGITDTQYF
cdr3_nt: TGTGCCAGCAGCTTAGGTCCTTCTACTAGCGGTATCACAGATACGCAGTATTTT

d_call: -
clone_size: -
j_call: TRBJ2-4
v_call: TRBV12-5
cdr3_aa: CASGLERGLAKNIQYF
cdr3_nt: TGTGCTAGTGGTTTGGAAAGGGGCCTAGCCAAAAACATTCAGTACTTC

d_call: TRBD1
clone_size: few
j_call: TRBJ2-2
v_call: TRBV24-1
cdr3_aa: CATSGDRANTGELFF
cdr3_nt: TGTGCCACCAGCGGGGACAGGGCGAACACCGGGGAGCTGTTTTTT

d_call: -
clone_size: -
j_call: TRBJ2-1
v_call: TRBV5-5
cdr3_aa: CASSLERYNEQFF
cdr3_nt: TGTGCCAGCAGCTTGGAGCGGTACAATGAGCAGTTCTTC

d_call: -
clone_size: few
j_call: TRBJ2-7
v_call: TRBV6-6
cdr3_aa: CASQSGLGEQYF
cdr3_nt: TGTGCCAGCCAGAGCGGACTGGGCGAGCAGTACTTC

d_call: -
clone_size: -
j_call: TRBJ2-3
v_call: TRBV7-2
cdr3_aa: CASSSEPLDTQYF
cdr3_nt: TGTGCCAGCAGCTCAGAGCCTTTGGATACGCAGTATTTT

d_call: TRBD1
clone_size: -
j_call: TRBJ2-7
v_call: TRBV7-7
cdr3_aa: CASSYSTGVDEQYF
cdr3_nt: TGTGCCAGCAGCTACTCGACAGGGGTGGACGAGCAGTACTTC

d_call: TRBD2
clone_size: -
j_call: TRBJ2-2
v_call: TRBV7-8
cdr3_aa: CASSLYKREGTGELFF
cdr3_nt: TGTGCCAGCAGCTTATACAAGCGGGAGGGCACCGGGGAGCTGTTTTTT

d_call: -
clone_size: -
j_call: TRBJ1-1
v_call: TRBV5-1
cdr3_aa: CASSSYPSTEAFF
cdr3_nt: TGCGCCAGCAGCTCCTACCCGAGTACTGAAGCTTTCTTT

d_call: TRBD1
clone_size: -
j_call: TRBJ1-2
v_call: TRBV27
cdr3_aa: CASSLARGLGYTF
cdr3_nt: TGTGCCAGCAGTTTAGCCAGGGGGCTGGGCTACACCTTC

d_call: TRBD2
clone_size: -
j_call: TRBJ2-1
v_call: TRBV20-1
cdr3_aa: CSASGTSGRVGNEQFF
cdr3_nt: TGCAGTGCTAGTGGGACTAGCGGGAGGGTAGGCAATGAGCAGTTCTTC

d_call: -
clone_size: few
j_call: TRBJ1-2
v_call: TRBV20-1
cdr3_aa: CSARPRVDRHYGYTF
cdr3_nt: TGCAGTGCTAGACCAAGGGTGGACAGACACTATGGCTACACCTTC

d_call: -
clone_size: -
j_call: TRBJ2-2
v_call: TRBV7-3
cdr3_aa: CASSRGGPGELFF
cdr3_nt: TGTGCCAGCAGTAGGGGAGGACCCGGGGAGCTGTTTTTT

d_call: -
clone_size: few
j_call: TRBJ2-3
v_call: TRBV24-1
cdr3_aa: CATSEPKQGASTDTQYF
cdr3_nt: TGTGCCACCAGTGAACCTAAACAGGGAGCCAGCACAGATACGCAGTATTTT

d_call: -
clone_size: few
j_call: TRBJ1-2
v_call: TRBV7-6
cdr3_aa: CASSLQGFGYTF
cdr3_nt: TGTGCCAGCAGCCTACAGGGATTCGGCTACACCTTC

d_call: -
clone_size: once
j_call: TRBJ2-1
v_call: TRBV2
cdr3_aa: CASSEWQFF
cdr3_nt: TGTGCCAGCAGTGAGTGGCAGTTCTTC

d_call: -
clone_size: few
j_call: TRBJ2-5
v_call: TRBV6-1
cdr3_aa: CASSEGMEEETQYF
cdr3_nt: TGTGCCAGCAGTGAAGGGATGGAGGAGGAGACCCAGTACTTC

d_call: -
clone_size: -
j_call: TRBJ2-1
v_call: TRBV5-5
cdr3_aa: CASRLDSPWANEQFF
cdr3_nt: TGTGCCAGCAGGTTGGACTCTCCCTGGGCCAATGAGCAGTTCTTC

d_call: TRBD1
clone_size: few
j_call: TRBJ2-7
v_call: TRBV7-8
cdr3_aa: CASGPDRAEQYF
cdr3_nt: TGTGCCAGCGGCCCGGACAGGGCCGAGCAGTACTTC

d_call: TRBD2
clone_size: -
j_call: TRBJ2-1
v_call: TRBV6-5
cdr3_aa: CASSFSGRAPYNEQFF
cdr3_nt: TGTGCCAGCAGTTTTAGCGGGAGGGCCCCCTACAATGAGCAGTTCTTC

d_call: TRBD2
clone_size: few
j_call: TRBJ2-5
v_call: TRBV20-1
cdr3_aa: CSARRTSQETQYF
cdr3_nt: TGCAGTGCTAGGCGGACTAGCCAAGAGACCCAGTACTTC